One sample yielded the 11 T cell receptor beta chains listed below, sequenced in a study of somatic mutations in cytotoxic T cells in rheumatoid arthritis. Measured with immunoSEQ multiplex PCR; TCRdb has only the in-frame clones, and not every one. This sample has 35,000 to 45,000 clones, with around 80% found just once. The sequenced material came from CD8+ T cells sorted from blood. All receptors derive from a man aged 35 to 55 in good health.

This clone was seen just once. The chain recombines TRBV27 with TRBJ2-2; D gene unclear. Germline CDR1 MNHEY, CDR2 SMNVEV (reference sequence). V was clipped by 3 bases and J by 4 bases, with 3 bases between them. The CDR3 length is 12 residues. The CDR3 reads CASSFSTGELFF. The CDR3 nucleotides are TGTGCCAGCAGTTTCAGCACCGGGGAGCTGTTTTTT.

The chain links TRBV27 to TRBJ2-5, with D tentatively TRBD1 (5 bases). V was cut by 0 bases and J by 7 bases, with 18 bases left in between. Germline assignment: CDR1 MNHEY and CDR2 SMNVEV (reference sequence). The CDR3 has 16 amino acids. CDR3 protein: CASSLSGFGAERTQYF. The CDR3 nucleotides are TGTGCCAGCAGTTTATCGGGCTTTGGGGCCGAAAGGACCCAGTACTTC.

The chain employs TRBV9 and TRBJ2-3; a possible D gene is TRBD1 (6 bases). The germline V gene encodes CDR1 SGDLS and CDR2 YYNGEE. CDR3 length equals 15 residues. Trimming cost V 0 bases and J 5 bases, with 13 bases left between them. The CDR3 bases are TGTGCCAGCAGCGTAGAAACAGGGCCTGTAGATACGCAGTATTTT. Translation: CASSVETGPVDTQYF.

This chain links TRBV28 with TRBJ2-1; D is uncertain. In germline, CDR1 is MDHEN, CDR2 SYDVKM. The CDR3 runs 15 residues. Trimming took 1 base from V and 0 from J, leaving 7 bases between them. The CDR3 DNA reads TGTGCCAGCAGTTTATATCCGAGCTCCTACAATGAGCAGTTCTTC. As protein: CASSLYPSSYNEQFF.

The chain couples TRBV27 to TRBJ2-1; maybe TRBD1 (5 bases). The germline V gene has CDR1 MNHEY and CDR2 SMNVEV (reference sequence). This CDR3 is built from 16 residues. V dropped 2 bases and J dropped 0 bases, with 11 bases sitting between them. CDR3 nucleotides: TGTGCCAGCAGTTTACAGGGCGGACGCTCCTACAATGAGCAGTTCTTC. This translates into CASSLQGGRSYNEQFF.

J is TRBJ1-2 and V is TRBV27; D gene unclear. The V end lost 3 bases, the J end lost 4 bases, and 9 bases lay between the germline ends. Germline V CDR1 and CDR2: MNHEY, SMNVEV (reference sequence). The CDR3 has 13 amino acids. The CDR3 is CASSLDGPYGYTF. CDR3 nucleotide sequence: TGTGCCAGCAGTTTGGACGGGCCCTATGGCTACACCTTC.

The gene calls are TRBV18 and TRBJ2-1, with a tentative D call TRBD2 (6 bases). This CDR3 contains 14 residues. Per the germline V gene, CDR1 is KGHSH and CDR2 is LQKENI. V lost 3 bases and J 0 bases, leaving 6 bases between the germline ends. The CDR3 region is CASSPTSSYNEQFF. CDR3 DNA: TGTGCCAGCTCACCGACTAGCTCCTACAATGAGCAGTTCTTC.

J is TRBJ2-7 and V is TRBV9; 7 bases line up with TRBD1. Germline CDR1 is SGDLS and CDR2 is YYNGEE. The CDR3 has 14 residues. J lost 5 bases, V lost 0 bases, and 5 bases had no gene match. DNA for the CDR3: TGTGCCAGCAGCGTAGAACAGGGGCCCCACGAGCAGTACTTC. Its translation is CASSVEQGPHEQYF. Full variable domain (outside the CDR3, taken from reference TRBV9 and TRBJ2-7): DSGVTQTPKHLITATGQRVTLRCSPRSGDLSVYWYQQSLDQGLQFLIQYYNGEERAKGNILERFSAQQFPDLHSELNLSSLELGDSALYFCASSVEQGPHEQYFGPGTRLTVT.

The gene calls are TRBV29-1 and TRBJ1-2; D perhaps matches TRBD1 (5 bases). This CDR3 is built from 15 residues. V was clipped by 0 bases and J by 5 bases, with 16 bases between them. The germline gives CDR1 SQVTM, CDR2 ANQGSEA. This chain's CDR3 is CSVEDGSRGVYGYTF. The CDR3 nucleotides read TGCAGCGTTGAAGATGGAAGCCGAGGGGTATATGGCTACACCTTC.

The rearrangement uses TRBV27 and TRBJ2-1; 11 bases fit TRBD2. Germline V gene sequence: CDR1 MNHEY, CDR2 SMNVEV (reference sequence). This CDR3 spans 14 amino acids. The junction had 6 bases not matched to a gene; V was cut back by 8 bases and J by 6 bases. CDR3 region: CASGGTSGFNEQFF. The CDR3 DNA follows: TGTGCCAGCGGCGGGACTAGCGGATTCAATGAGCAGTTCTTC.

The CDR3 DNA follows: TGTGCCAGCAGCTTAAAAGGGATGCTGTTTTTT. It specifies CASSLKGMLFF. This chain links TRBV11-2 with TRBJ1-4; D uncertain. The length of the CDR3 is 11 residues. V lost 2 bases to trimming and J lost 14 bases, with 9 bases between them. Germline V lookup: CDR1 SGHAT, CDR2 FQNNGV.